This section outlines one T cell receptor (beta chain) sequence together with its context. It may be a read error: a sequence one base away is much more abundant. Genomic DNA, the template, was used for profiling of the TCR beta VDJ and CDR3. TCRdb re-called the reads through MiXCR, storing one row per CDR3 protein. This table holds hundreds of thousands of distinct CDR3 sequences, roughly a third found once. The patients chosen for sequencing had shown expansion of CD8+CD57+ cells (detected by flow cytometry). This sample is part of a study of CD8+CD57+ T cells in acquired aplastic anemia. This CDR3 has 14 amino acids. The germline V gene encodes CDR1 LNHDA and CDR2 SQIVND (reference sequence).

The chain recombines TRBV19 with TRBJ2-7, with D possibly being TRBD1 (7 bases). Sequencing was performed on sorted CD4+, CD8+, or CD8+CD57+ T cells (not recorded which) from PBMCs. This receptor was obtained from a human donor with aplastic anemia. The CDR3 loop is CASTHGGGPYERYF. The CDR3 nucleotides are TGTGCCAGCACCCATGGAGGGGGCCCCTACGAGCGGTACTTC.